The rows below give T cell receptor beta chains drawn from one sample of a study of CD8+ T cells in alopecia areata. Clones were read by immunoSEQ multiplex PCR, and TCRdb kept only the in-frame ones, dropping some. The top ten clones hold about 6.8% of a sample with approximately 140,000 clones, approximately 50% of them seen once. Input material: CD4+ T cells sorted from blood. Receptor source: a human donor with alopecia areata. The CDR3 runs from the conserved cysteine through the conserved F or W. D genes are given only for firm matches. The listing skips clone size in some rows; elsewhere it reads once, few, many or a size class.

D	J	size	V	CDR3	DNA
TRBD1	TRBJ2-7	few	TRBV29-1	CSVRTGGSYEQYF	TGCAGCGTTCGGACAGGGGGCTCTTACGAGCAGTACTTC
-	TRBJ2-3	few	TRBV14	CASSQRTYTTDTQYF	TGTGCCAGCAGCCAAAGAACCTATACCACAGATACGCAGTATTTT
TRBD2	TRBJ2-3	few	TRBV29-1	CSVEDPGGRTDTQYF	TGCAGCGTTGAAGATCCGGGAGGGCGCACAGATACGCAGTATTTT
TRBD2	TRBJ2-7	-	TRBV4-2	CASSPPISGSGEQYF	TGTGCCAGCAGCCCACCAATTAGCGGGAGCGGCGAGCAGTACTTC
-	TRBJ2-3	-	TRBV29-1	CSVDTADTQYF	TGCAGCGTTGATACCGCAGATACGCAGTATTTT
-	TRBJ2-7	few	TRBV29-1	CSVVRDTYSYEQYF	TGCAGCGTTGTCCGGGACACCTACTCCTACGAGCAGTACTTC
-	TRBJ1-5	-	TRBV18	CASSLDRDQPQHF	TGTGCCAGCTCACTTGACCGGGATCAGCCCCAGCATTTT
TRBD2	TRBJ2-1	few	TRBV28	CASSPSGRNEQFF	TGTGCCAGCAGCCCTAGCGGGAGGAATGAGCAGTTCTTC
-	TRBJ2-7	-	TRBV29-1	CSVDQGGREQYF	TGCAGCGTTGATCAAGGGGGTAGGGAGCAGTACTTC
-	TRBJ2-1	-	TRBV29-1	CSVGGQGEGRRFF	TGCAGCGTTGGGGGGCAAGGAGAGGGGAGACGGTTCTTC
TRBD2	TRBJ2-3	-	TRBV6-1	CATGTSGSSTDTQYF	TGTGCCACCGGGACTAGCGGGAGTAGCACAGATACGCAGTATTTT
-	TRBJ2-5	-	TRBV5-1	CASKTEETQYF	TGCGCCAGCAAAACAGAAGAGACCCAGTACTTC
-	TRBJ1-1	-	TRBV7-9	CASSLGRGAFF	TGTGCCAGCAGCTTAGGCCGAGGAGCTTTCTTT
-	TRBJ2-5	-	TRBV5-1	CASSQPDSSGPTQYF	TGCGCCAGCAGCCAACCAGACAGTTCTGGTCCGACCCAGTACTTC